These 5 T cell receptor beta chains were sequenced from one sample in a study of blood T cell repertoires in COVID-19. Assay used: immunoSEQ multiplex PCR; TCRdb lists only in-frame clones, some missing. Here the sample spans hundreds of thousands of clones, about 89% being singletons. The sequenced sample was peripheral blood. These receptors all come from a woman between 50 and 59 years old with COVID-19, enrolled during active disease.

The CDR3 DNA sequence: TGTGCCAGCAGTAGGGACAGGACCTCCTACGAGCAGTACTTC. It is translated as CASSRDRTSYEQYF. V is TRBV6-4 and J is TRBJ2-7; TRBD1 matches at 8 bases. This CDR3 contains 14 residues. V lost 5 bases to trimming and J lost 0 bases; unmatched junction nucleotides: 3. Germline loops: CDR1 MRHNA, CDR2 SNTAGT.

The genes are TRBV15 and TRBJ1-2; D gene unclear. Germline lookup yields CDR1 LNHNV and CDR2 YYDKDF (reference sequence). The V and J ends lost 1 base and 3 bases respectively, with 6 bases between them. The CDR3 is made up of 13 amino acids. This chain's CDR3 is CATSRGADYGYTF. The CDR3 DNA is TGTGCCACCAGCAGAGGGGCTGACTATGGCTACACCTTC.

The CDR3 loop reads CASSVAQETQYF. CDR3 nucleotide sequence: TGCGCCAGCAGCGTAGCACAAGAGACCCAGTACTTC. The rearrangement uses TRBV5-1 and TRBJ2-5; D not resolved. CDR1 and CDR2 from the germline V gene are SGHRS and YFSETQ. V lost 4 bases and J 2 bases, leaving 6 bases between the germline ends. The CDR3 runs to 12 residues.

In the case of this clone: One end of the junction fails to match germline, which may point to a read error. Additional DNA sequences in this sample encode the identical CDR3. The chain couples TRBV30 to TRBJ1-5; TRBD1 agrees at 10 bases. Germline-derived CDR1 and CDR2 are GTSNPN and SVGIG (reference sequence). The CDR3 is 14 amino acids. In DNA, the CDR3 is TGTGCCTGGAGTGTGACAGGGGGCAACCAGCCCCAGCATTTT. Its translation: CAWSVTGGNQPQHF.

This clone showed up just a few times. This sequence joins TRBV5-1 and TRBJ1-3, with D possibly being TRBD1 (6 bases). The V end was cut by 4 bases, the J end by 2 bases, with 13 bases between. The CDR3 contains 15 residues. Looked up from germline, CDR1 is SGHRS and CDR2 is YFSETQ. CDR3 residues: CASSLDGGPGNTIYF. CDR3 nucleotide sequence: TGCGCCAGCAGCCTGGACGGGGGGCCTGGAAACACCATATATTTT. The full variable domain, rest sourced from reference TRBV5-1 and TRBJ1-3, is KAGVTQTPRYLIKTRGQQVTLSCSPISGHRSVSWYQQTPGQGLQFLFEYFSETQRNKGNFPGRFSGRQFSNSRSEMNVSTLELGDSALYLCASSLDGGPGNTIYFGEGSWLTVV.